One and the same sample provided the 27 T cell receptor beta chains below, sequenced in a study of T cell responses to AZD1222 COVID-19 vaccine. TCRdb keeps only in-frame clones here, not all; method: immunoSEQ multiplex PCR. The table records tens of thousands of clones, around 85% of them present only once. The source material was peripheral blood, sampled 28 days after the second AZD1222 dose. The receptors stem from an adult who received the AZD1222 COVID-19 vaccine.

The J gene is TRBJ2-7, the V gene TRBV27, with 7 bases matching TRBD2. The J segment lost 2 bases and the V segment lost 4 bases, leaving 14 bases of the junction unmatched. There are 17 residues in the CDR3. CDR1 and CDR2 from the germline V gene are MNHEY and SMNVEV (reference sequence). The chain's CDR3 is CASSSFRPTSSAYEQYF. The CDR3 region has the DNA TGTGCCAGCAGTTCATTTCGACCGACTAGCAGCGCCTACGAGCAGTACTTC.

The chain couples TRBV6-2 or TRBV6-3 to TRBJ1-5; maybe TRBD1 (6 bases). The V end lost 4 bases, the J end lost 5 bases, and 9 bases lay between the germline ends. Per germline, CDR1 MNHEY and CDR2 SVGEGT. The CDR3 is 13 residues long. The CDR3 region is CASSFRGDQPQHF. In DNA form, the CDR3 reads TGTGCCAGCAGTTTTAGGGGGGATCAGCCCCAGCATTTT.

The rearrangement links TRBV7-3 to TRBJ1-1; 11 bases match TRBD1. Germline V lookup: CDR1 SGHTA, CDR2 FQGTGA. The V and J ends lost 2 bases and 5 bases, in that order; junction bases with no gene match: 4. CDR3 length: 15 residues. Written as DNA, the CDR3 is TGTGCCAGCAGCTTACGGGACAGGGGGAGGACTGAAGCTTTCTTT. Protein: CASSLRDRGRTEAFF.

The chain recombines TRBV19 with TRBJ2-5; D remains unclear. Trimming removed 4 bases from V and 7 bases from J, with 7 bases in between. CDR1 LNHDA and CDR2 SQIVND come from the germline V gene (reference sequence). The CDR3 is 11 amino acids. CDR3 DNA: TGTGCCAGTAGTACCCAGGCGACCCAGTACTTC. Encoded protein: CASSTQATQYF.

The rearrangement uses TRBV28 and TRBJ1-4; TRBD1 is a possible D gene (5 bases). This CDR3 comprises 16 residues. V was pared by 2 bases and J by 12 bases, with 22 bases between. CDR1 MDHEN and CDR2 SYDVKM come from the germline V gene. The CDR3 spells CASSLGFGGALAELFF. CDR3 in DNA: TGTGCCAGCAGTTTAGGGTTTGGCGGGGCGCTCGCCGAACTGTTTTTT.

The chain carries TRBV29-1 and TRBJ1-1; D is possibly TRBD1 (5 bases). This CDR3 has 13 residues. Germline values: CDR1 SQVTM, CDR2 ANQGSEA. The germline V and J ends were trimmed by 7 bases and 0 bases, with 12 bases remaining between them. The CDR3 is CSGKKGVNTEAFF. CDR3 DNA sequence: TGCAGCGGAAAGAAAGGGGTGAACACTGAAGCTTTCTTT.

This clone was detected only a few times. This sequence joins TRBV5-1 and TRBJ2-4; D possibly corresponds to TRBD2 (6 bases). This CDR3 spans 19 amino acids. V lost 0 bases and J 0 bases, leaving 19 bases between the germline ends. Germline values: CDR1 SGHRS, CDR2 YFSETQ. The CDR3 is CASSLGGRRGRLAKNIQYF. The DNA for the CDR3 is TGCGCCAGCAGCTTGGGAGGACGCCGGGGGAGACTAGCCAAAAACATTCAGTACTTC.

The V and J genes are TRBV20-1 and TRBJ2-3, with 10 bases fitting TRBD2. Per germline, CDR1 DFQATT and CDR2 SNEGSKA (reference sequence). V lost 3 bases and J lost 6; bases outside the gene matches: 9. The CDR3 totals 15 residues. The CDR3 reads CSASGEREGRDTQYF. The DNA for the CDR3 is TGCAGTGCTAGTGGTGAGCGGGAGGGCCGGGATACGCAGTATTTT.

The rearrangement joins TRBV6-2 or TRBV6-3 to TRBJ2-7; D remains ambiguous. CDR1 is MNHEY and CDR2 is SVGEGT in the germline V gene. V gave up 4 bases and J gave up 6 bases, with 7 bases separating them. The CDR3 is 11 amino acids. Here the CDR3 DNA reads TGTGCCAGCAGTTTTTCCCGCGAGCAGTACTTC. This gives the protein CASSFSREQYF.

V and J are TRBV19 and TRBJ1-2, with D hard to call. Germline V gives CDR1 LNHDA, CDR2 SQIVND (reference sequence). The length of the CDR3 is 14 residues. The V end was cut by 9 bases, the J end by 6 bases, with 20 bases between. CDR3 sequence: CASALLGIGDGYTF. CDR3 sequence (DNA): TGTGCCAGCGCCCTTCTAGGGATAGGCGATGGCTACACCTTC.

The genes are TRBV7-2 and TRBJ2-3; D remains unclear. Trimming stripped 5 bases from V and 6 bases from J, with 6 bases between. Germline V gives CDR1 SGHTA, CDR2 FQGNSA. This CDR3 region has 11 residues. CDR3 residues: CASSRKDTQYF. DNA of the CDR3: TGTGCCAGCAGCCGAAAGGATACGCAGTATTTT.

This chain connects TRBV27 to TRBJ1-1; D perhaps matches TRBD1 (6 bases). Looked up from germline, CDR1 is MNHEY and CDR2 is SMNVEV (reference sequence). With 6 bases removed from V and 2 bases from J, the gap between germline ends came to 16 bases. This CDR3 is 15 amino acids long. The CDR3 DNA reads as TGTGCCAGCAGAACGCTACAGGGAGCAAACACTGAAGCTTTCTTT. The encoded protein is CASRTLQGANTEAFF.

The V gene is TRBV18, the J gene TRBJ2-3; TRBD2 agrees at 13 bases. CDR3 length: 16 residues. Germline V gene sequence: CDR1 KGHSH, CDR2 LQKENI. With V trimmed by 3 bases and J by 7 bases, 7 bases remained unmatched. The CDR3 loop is CASSPGLAGTGYTQYF. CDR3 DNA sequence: TGTGCCAGCTCACCGGGACTAGCGGGAACCGGGTATACGCAGTATTTT. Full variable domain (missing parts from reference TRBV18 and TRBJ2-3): NAGVMQNPRHLVRRRGQEARLRCSPMKGHSHVYWYRQLPEEGLKFMVYLQKENIIDESGMPKERFSAEFPKEGPSILRIQQVVRGDSAAYFCASSPGLAGTGYTQYFGPGTRLTVL.

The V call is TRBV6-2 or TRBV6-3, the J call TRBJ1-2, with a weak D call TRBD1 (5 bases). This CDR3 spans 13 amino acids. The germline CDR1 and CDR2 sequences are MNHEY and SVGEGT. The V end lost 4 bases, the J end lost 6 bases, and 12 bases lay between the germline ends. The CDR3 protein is CASSSDIDDGYTF. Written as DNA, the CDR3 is TGTGCCAGCAGTTCGGACATCGATGATGGCTACACCTTC.

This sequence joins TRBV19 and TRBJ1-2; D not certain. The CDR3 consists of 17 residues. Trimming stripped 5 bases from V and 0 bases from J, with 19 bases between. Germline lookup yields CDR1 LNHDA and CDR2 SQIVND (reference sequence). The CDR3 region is CASSLIVRLSSNYGYTF. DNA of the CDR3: TGTGCCAGTAGTTTAATCGTCAGGCTGTCTTCTAACTATGGCTACACCTTC.

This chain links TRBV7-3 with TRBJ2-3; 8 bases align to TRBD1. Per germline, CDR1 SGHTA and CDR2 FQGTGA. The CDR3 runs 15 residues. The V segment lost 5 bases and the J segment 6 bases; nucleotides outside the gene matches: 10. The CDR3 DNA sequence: TGTGCCAGCAGCCCCGGGACAGGCGAAGGGGATACGCAGTATTTT. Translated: CASSPGTGEGDTQYF.

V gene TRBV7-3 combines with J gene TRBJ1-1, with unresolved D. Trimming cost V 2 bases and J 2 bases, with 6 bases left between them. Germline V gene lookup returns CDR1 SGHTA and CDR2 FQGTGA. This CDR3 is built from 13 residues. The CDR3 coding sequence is TGTGCCAGCAGCTTAGAGGGTAACACTGAAGCTTTCTTT. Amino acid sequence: CASSLEGNTEAFF.

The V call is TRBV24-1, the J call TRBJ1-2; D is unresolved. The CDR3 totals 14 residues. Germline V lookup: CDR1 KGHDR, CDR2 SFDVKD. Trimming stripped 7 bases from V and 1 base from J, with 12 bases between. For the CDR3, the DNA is TGTGCCACCAGCCCGGCAGGACTTAACTATGGCTACACCTTC. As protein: CATSPAGLNYGYTF.

Here the CDR3 DNA reads TGTGCCAGCAGCTTAGACCCGCGAGAAAAACTGTTTTTT. This sequence encodes CASSLDPREKLFF. The genes are TRBV7-2 and TRBJ1-4; D is unresolved. The CDR3 runs 13 residues. Trimming removed 1 base from V and 8 bases from J, with 8 bases in between. Germline CDR1 and CDR2: SGHTA and FQGNSA.

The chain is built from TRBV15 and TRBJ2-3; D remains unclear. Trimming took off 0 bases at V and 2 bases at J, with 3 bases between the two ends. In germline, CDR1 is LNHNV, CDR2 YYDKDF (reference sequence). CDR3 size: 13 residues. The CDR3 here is CATSRDFTDTQYF. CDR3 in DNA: TGTGCCACCAGCAGAGATTTCACAGATACGCAGTATTTT.

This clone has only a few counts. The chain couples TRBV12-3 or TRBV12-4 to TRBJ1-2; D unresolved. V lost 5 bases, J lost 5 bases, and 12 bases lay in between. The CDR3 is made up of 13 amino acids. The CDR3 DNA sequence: TGTGCCAGCAGTACCCGGACGGTTTATGGCTACACCTTC. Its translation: CASSTRTVYGYTF.

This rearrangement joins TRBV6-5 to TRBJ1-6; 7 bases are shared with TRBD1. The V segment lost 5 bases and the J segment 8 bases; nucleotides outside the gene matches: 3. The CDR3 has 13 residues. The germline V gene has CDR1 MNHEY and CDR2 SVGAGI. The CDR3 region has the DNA TGTGCCAGCAGTCGGGACAGAGATTCACCCCTCCACTTT. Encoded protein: CASSRDRDSPLHF.

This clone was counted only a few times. CDR3 sequence reads: CASSLNQGGEQFF. The CDR3 nucleotides are TGTGCCAGCAGCTTAAATCAGGGCGGTGAGCAGTTCTTC. The V and J genes are TRBV7-3 and TRBJ2-1, with a tentative D call TRBD1 (5 bases). Germline CDR1 is SGHTA and CDR2 is FQGTGA. CDR3 size: 13 residues. Trimming pared 1 base from V and 9 bases from J, leaving 10 bases between.

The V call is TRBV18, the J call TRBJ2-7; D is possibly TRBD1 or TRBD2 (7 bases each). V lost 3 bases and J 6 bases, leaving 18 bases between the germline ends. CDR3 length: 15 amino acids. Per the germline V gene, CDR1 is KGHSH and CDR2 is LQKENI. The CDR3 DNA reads TGTGCCAGCTCACCGCAGACAGGGAGGGCCGGCGAGCAGTACTTC. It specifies CASSPQTGRAGEQYF.

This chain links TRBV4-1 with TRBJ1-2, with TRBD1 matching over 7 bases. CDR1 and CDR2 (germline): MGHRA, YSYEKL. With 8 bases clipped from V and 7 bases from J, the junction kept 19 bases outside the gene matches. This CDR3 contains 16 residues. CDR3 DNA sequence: TGCGCCAGCCTAAACTTGGGAAGGGGGCGCGACGGTGGCTACACCTTC. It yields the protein CASLNLGRGRDGGYTF.

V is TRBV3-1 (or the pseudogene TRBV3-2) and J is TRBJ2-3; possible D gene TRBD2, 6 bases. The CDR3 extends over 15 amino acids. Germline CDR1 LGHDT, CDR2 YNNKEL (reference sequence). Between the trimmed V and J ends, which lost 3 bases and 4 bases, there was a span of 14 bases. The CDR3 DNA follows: TGTGCCAGCAGCCACTTACTAGCATCCGCAGATACGCAGTATTTT. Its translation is CASSHLLASADTQYF.

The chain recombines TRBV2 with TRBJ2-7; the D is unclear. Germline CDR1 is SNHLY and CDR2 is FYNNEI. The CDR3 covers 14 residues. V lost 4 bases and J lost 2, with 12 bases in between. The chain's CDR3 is CASSVLGRTYEQYF. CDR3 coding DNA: TGTGCCAGCAGTGTTTTAGGGCGGACCTACGAGCAGTACTTC.